The clone carrying this T cell receptor beta chain was seen many times. The antigen is undetermined. For TCR, cDNA came from 5'RACE template switching, which added a universal primer site and UMIs. TCRdb analysed the 5' RACE reads with MiXCR anew, one entry per CDR3 protein. This table has some 500,000 distinct CDR3 sequences, approximately 15% appearing once. The data were obtained in a study of T cells after yellow fever vaccination. The CDR3 totals 14 residues. CDR1 is LGHNA, CDR2 YSLEER, per germline. Trimming left V 4 bases short and J 5 bases short, with 15 bases between. Study observations and caveats: In FACS-sorted repertoires, abundant clonotypes from the bulk population could appear as contaminants.

This specimen was PBMCs, taken on the day of the yellow fever booster vaccination. The chain has TRBV4-3 and TRBJ2-7; D might be TRBD1 or TRBD2, each matching 5 bases. The clonotype originates from a man younger than 40 who received the YFV17D yellow fever vaccine. The DNA for the CDR3 is TGCGCCAGCAGCCGTAGGGAGAGGGGCCACGAGCAGTACTTC. Residues: CASSRRERGHEQYF.